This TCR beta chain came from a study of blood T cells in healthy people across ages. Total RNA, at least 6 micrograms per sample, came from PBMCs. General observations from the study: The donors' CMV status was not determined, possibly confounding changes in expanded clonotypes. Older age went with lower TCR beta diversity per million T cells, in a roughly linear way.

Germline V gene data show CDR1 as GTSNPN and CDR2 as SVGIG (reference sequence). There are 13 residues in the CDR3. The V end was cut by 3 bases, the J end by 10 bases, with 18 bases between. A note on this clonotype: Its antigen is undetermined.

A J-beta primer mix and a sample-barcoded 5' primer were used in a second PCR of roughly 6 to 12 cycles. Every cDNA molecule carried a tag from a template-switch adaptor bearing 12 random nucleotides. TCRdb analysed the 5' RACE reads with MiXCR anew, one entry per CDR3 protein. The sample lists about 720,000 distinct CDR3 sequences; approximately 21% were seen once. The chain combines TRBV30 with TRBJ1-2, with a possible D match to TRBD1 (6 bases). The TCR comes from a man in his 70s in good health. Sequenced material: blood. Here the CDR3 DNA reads TGTGCCTGGAGGGAATCAGGGGTATATCACTACACCTTC. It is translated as CAWRESGVYHYTF. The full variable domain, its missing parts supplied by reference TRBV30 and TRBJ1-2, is SQTIHQWPATLVQPVGSPLSLECTVEGTSNPNLYWYRQAAGRGLQLLFYSVGIGQISSEVPQNLSASRPQDRQFILSSKKLLLSDSGFYLCAWRESGVYHYTFGSGTRLTVV.